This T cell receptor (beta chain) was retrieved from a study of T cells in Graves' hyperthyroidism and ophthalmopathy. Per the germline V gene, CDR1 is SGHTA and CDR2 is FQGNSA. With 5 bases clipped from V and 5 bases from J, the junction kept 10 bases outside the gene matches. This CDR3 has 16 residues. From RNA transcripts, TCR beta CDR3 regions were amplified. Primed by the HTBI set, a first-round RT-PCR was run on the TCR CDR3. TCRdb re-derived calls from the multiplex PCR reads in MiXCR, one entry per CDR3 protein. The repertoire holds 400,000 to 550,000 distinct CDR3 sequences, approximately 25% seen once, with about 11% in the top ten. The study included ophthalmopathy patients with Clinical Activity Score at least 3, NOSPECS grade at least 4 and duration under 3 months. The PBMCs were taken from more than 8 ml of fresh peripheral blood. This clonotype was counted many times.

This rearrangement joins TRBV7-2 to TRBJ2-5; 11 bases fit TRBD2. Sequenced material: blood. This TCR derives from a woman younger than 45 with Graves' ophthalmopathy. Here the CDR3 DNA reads TGTGCCAGCAGCCCGAAACTAGCGGGGGTATGGGAGACCCAGTACTTC. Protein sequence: CASSPKLAGVWETQYF.